This TCR beta chain was recovered during a study of blood T cell repertoires in COVID-19. The overall study: Acute-phase and convalescent COVID-19 samples originated in the United States, Italy and Spain. T cells, B-cell-depleted T cells, or PBMCs supplied cDNA or gDNA.

Source study methods: Nucleated cell number was recorded as an estimate derived from reference gene primer amplification. Method: immunoSEQ multiplex PCR; TCRdb's copy keeps in-frame clones and lacks some. The V and J calls and the clone size are those of that table, but D and trimming were determined from the DNA. The table lists about 250,000 clones, about 89% of them singletons. Sequenced input: peripheral blood. This sequence was found in a man aged 30 to 39 with acute or convalescent COVID-19.

As DNA, the CDR3 is TGTGCCAGCAGCTTGTCAGCACGGACAGGGACTGGAAACACCATATATTTT. Translated: CASSLSARTGTGNTIYF. V usage is TRBV5-4 and J usage is TRBJ1-3; 8 bases line up with TRBD1. CDR3 length: 17 amino acids. Germline V CDR1 and CDR2: SGHNT, YYREEE (reference sequence). J gave up 2 bases and V 1 base, and 8 bases lay outside the gene matches.